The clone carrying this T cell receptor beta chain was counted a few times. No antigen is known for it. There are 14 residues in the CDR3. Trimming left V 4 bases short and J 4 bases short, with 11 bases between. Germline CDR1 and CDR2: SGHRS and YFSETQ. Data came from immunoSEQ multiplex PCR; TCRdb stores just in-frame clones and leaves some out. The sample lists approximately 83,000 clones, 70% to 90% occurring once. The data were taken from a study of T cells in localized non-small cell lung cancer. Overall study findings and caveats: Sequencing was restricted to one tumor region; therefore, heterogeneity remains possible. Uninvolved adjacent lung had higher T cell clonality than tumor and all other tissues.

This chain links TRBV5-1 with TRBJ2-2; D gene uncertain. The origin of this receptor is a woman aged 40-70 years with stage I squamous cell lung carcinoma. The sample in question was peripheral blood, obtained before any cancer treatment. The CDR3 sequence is CASSPDGLTGELFF. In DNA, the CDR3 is TGCGCCAGCAGCCCCGACGGGCTCACCGGGGAGCTGTTTTTT.